Reported below is one TCR beta chain. The antigen is unknown. The CDR3 extends over 18 amino acids. Germline CDR1 and CDR2: LNHDA and SQIVND (reference sequence). V lost 5 bases to trimming and J lost 3 bases; unmatched junction nucleotides: 14. Treatment here: some 19 received Ad26.COV2.S at low or high dose, single or two shots; about 5 received placebo; per-sample allocation not given. All samples were drawn on day 63, counting from the first vaccine or placebo injection. Ad26 vector vaccine expressed Wuhan-strain SARS-CoV-2 spike. The data derive from a study of Ad26.COV2.S vaccination and SARS-CoV-2 variants. Points from the study as a whole: In TCR breadth and depth analyses, total T cell responses may have been underestimated.

Repertoires were generated with immunoSEQ multiplex PCR, while TCRdb's copy carries only in-frame clones and drops some. The table shows more than 300,000 clones, with 75% to 90% occurring only once. Sample: peripheral blood, taken in a trial of Ad26.COV2.S vaccine versus placebo. The sequence derives from a person between 18 and 65 years old who received the Ad26.COV2.S COVID-19 vaccine or a placebo. The genes are TRBV19 and TRBJ2-3; the match to TRBD2 covers 10 bases. Here the CDR3 reads CASSSSYQREGRTDTQYF. CDR3 coding DNA: TGTGCCAGTAGTTCCTCTTATCAGCGGGAGGGCCGGACAGATACGCAGTATTTT.